The 28 T cell receptor beta chains reported below all come from one sample, sequenced in a study of blood T cell repertoires in COVID-19. The repertoire was sequenced with immunoSEQ multiplex PCR; TCRdb's copy has only in-frame clones and lacks some. This sample yields hundreds of thousands of clones, of which 85% to 90% are seen a single time; about 1.6% belongs to the top ten. The material sequenced was PBMCs or T cells enriched from blood (not recorded which). The receptors stem from a woman aged 45-65 years who had recovered from COVID-19.

The V call is TRBV2, the J call TRBJ1-1; D remains unclear. Trimming took 4 bases from V and 1 from J, leaving 7 bases between them. The CDR3 is 13 amino acids. Germline V CDR1 and CDR2: SNHLY, FYNNEI. In DNA form, the CDR3 reads TGTGCCAGCAGTGTTCGAGGGAACACTGAAGCTTTCTTT. Protein sequence: CASSVRGNTEAFF.

The rearrangement joins TRBV11-3 to TRBJ2-5; TRBD1 aligns across 10 bases. V dropped 3 bases and J dropped 4; count of bases not matched to a gene: 8. This CDR3 spans 16 amino acids. The germline gives CDR1 SGHNT, CDR2 YENEEA. The CDR3 here is CASSLTGTGVGETQYF. The CDR3 nucleotides read TGTGCCAGCAGCTTGACCGGGACAGGGGTCGGAGAGACCCAGTACTTC.

V usage is TRBV30 and J usage is TRBJ2-2; 10 positions agree with TRBD2. CDR3 length: 15 residues. The V and J ends lost 4 bases and 1 base, in that order; junction bases with no gene match: 3. Germline assignment: CDR1 GTSNPN and CDR2 SVGIG (reference sequence). The chain's CDR3 is CAWTSGRKNTGELFF. DNA for the CDR3: TGTGCCTGGACTAGCGGGAGAAAGAACACCGGGGAGCTGTTTTTT.

V usage is TRBV27 and J usage is TRBJ2-1, with a possible D match to TRBD2 (6 bases). V was clipped by 5 bases and J by 0 bases, with 23 bases between them. This CDR3 has 19 residues. Germline CDR1 MNHEY, CDR2 SMNVEV (reference sequence). CDR3 protein: CASSPRRDSVSVSYNEQFF. DNA for the CDR3: TGTGCCAGCAGTCCCCGCCGGGACTCAGTCTCGGTCTCCTACAATGAGCAGTTCTTC.

The rearrangement uses TRBV28 and TRBJ1-5, with D unclear. V lost 6 bases to trimming and J lost 4 bases, with 7 bases between them. The CDR3 is 12 residues long. Germline V gene data show CDR1 as MDHEN and CDR2 as SYDVKM. The CDR3 protein is CASSNLNQPQHF. Here the CDR3 DNA reads TGTGCCAGCAGCAACTTAAATCAGCCCCAGCATTTT.

This clone was found a few times. This sequence joins TRBV30 and TRBJ1-6; no definite D call. CDR3 length equals 16 residues. Germline CDR1 reads GTSNPN; CDR2 reads SVGIG (reference sequence). The V end lost 1 base, the J end lost 6 bases, and 16 bases lay between the germline ends. CDR3 bases: TGTGCCTGGAGTGGCGACCGGGGAGCTGGTAATTCACCCCTCCACTTT. This sequence encodes CAWSGDRGAGNSPLHF.

The CDR3 reads CASSLFLASSYNEQFF. CDR3 bases: TGTGCCAGCAGTTTATTTTTGGCTAGCTCCTACAATGAGCAGTTCTTC. V usage is TRBV28 and J usage is TRBJ2-1; D remains unclear. Germline assignment: CDR1 MDHEN and CDR2 SYDVKM. CDR3 size: 16 residues. The V gene lost 1 base and the J gene lost 0 bases, with 10 bases spanning the gap.

This clone was recorded only once. The genes are TRBV7-3 and TRBJ2-3, with 8 nucleotides matching TRBD2. V lost 5 bases to trimming and J lost 6 bases; unmatched junction nucleotides: 1. The CDR3 is 12 residues long. Germline CDR1 is SGHTA and CDR2 is FQGTGA. The CDR3 spells CASSPGGDTQYF. The CDR3 DNA sequence: TGTGCCAGCAGCCCGGGGGGGGATACGCAGTATTTT.

The chain employs TRBV30 and TRBJ1-5, with 8 nucleotides matching TRBD1. J gave up 4 bases and V 5 bases, and 4 bases lay outside the gene matches. Per the germline V gene, CDR1 is GTSNPN and CDR2 is SVGIG (reference sequence). CDR3 length: 13 amino acids. CDR3 in amino acids: CAWSDRANQPQHF. The CDR3 bases are TGTGCCTGGTCGGACAGGGCAAATCAGCCCCAGCATTTT.

The chain links TRBV5-1 to TRBJ2-7, with 7 bases matching TRBD1. The CDR3 is 13 amino acids. With V trimmed by 2 bases and J by 4 bases, 3 bases remained unmatched. Germline CDR1 reads SGHRS; CDR2 reads YFSETQ. The CDR3 loop is CASSFNRGYEQYF. CDR3 DNA sequence: TGCGCCAGCAGCTTTAACAGGGGTTACGAGCAGTACTTC.

This chain connects TRBV27 to TRBJ2-7, with TRBD2 matching over 7 bases. Germline V CDR1 and CDR2: MNHEY, SMNVEV (reference sequence). Trimming cost V 7 bases and J 2 bases; bases outside gene matches: 14. The CDR3 covers 16 residues. Here the CDR3 DNA reads TGTGCCAGCACTAAAATAACCGGGGCGGGAGCCTACGAGCAGTACTTC. Its protein is CASTKITGAGAYEQYF.

This chain connects TRBV7-9 to TRBJ2-1; 9 bases match TRBD1. Losses at the gene ends were 10 bases for V and 3 bases for J; bases not matched to a gene: 4. The germline V gene has CDR1 SEHNR and CDR2 FQNEAQ (reference sequence). This CDR3 comprises 13 residues. CDR3 in DNA: TGTGCCACCGACAGGGGGAACTACAATGAGCAGTTCTTC. Its protein product is CATDRGNYNEQFF.

This clone showed up just once. The rearrangement uses TRBV5-1 and TRBJ2-1; 7 bases map to TRBD2. This CDR3 is built from 15 residues. Losses at the gene ends were 2 bases for V and 8 bases for J; bases not matched to a gene: 10. Germline CDR1 and CDR2: SGHRS and YFSETQ. This chain's CDR3 is CASSLIRAGEDEQFF. DNA for the CDR3: TGCGCCAGCAGCTTAATACGGGCGGGAGAGGATGAGCAGTTCTTC.

The gene calls are TRBV12-5 and TRBJ2-1; 9 bases map to TRBD1. The CDR3 is 18 amino acids. Germline trimming cut 2 bases from V and 8 bases from J; bases unmatched to any gene: 16. Germline V gene data show CDR1 as LGHNT and CDR2 as FRNRAP. CDR3 DNA: TGTGCTAGTGGTTTGCCATACCAGGGACAGGGAGGTACGGATGAGCAGTTCTTC. Residues: CASGLPYQGQGGTDEQFF.

The genes are TRBV2 and TRBJ1-5; TRBD1 might be the D (6 bases). Between the trimmed V and J ends, which lost 4 bases and 2 bases, there was a span of 12 bases. This CDR3 contains 15 residues. Germline CDR1 reads SNHLY; CDR2 reads FYNNEI. Written as DNA, the CDR3 is TGTGCCAGCAGTGTAGAACAGGGTGGCAATCAGCCCCAGCATTTT. This sequence encodes CASSVEQGGNQPQHF. The entire variable domain, with the rest obtained from reference TRBV2 and TRBJ1-5, is as follows: EPEVTQTPSHQVTQMGQEVILRCVPISNHLYFYWYRQILGQKVEFLVSFYNNEISEKSEIFDDQFSVERPDGSNFTLKIRSTKLEDSAMYFCASSVEQGGNQPQHFGDGTRLSIL.

The rearrangement joins TRBV11-2 to TRBJ2-3; D unresolved. V was cut by 5 bases and J by 4 bases, with 10 bases left in between. CDR3 length: 13 residues. The germline V gene encodes CDR1 SGHAT and CDR2 FQNNGV. Here the CDR3 reads CASSPAGADTQYF. The CDR3 DNA sequence: TGTGCCAGCAGCCCCGCCGGAGCAGATACGCAGTATTTT.

The rearrangement uses TRBV5-1 and TRBJ2-7; possible D gene TRBD2, 6 bases. The CDR3 consists of 15 residues. Trimming removed 0 bases from V and 9 bases from J, with 19 bases in between. Per the germline V gene, CDR1 is SGHRS and CDR2 is YFSETQ. CDR3 in amino acids: CASSLEGRETPTQYF. CDR3 DNA sequence: TGCGCCAGCAGCTTGGAGGGACGGGAGACACCGACGCAGTACTTC. Filled out from reference TRBV5-1 and TRBJ2-7, the complete variable domain reads KAGVTQTPRYLIKTRGQQVTLSCSPISGHRSVSWYQQTPGQGLQFLFEYFSETQRNKGNFPGRFSGRQFSNSRSEMNVSTLELGDSALYLCASSLEGRETPTQYFGPGTRLTVT.

V and J are TRBV7-9 and TRBJ2-7; D possibly corresponds to TRBD2 (6 bases). The V gene lost 1 base and the J gene lost 0 bases, with 10 bases spanning the gap. CDR1 is SEHNR and CDR2 is FQNEAQ in the germline V gene (reference sequence). This CDR3 comprises 15 residues. CDR3 in DNA: TGTGCCAGCAGCTTAGGACTAGGACACTCCTACGAGCAGTACTTC. Translation gives CASSLGLGHSYEQYF. Based on the CDR3 plus reference TRBV7-9 and TRBJ2-7, the full variable domain is DTGVSQNPRHKITKRGQNVTFRCDPISEHNRLYWYRQTLGQGPEFLTYFQNEAQLEKSRLLSDRFSAERPKGSFSTLEIQRTEQGDSAMYLCASSLGLGHSYEQYFGPGTRLTVT.

The V gene is TRBV28, the J gene TRBJ2-7; 8 positions match TRBD2. The J segment lost 2 bases and the V segment lost 4 bases, leaving 10 bases of the junction unmatched. The germline gives CDR1 MDHEN, CDR2 SYDVKM. This CDR3 comprises 16 residues. In DNA, the CDR3 is TGTGCCAGCAGTTCAGACACTAGCGGAGTAACCTACGAGCAGTACTTC. It encodes CASSSDTSGVTYEQYF.

The genes are TRBV7-6 and TRBJ2-5, with D unresolved. Germline assignment: CDR1 SGHVS and CDR2 FNYEAQ. V was clipped by 7 bases and J by 5 bases, with 8 bases between them. The CDR3 is 11 residues long. CDR3 residues: CASTPGETQYF. CDR3 DNA: TGTGCCAGCACCCCCGGTGAGACCCAGTACTTC.

The gene calls are TRBV12-3 or TRBV12-4 and TRBJ1-5, with D perhaps TRBD1 (5 bases). Trimming shortened V by 3 bases and J by 6 bases, and 9 bases separated the two germline ends. The CDR3 spans 13 residues. This chain's CDR3 is CASSLGGAQPQHF. CDR3 sequence (DNA): TGTGCCAGCAGTTTGGGAGGGGCTCAGCCCCAGCATTTT.

The chain uses TRBV12-3 or TRBV12-4 and TRBJ1-1; no clear D gene. The CDR3 is 13 residues long. Trimming stripped 3 bases from V and 3 bases from J, with 8 bases between. The CDR3 DNA follows: TGTGCCAGCAGTTTGAGATCGGACACTGAAGCTTTCTTT. Protein product: CASSLRSDTEAFF.

This sequence joins TRBV5-4 and TRBJ1-1, with 7 positions matching TRBD1. After removal of 5 bases from V and 2 bases from J, the junction contained 6 bases not matched to a gene. Germline CDR1 is SGHNT and CDR2 is YYREEE (reference sequence). The CDR3 loop spans 14 amino acids. CDR3 in amino acids: CASRPGQPNTEAFF. The DNA of the CDR3 is TGTGCCAGCAGGCCGGGACAGCCTAACACTGAAGCTTTCTTT.

The rearrangement links TRBV19 to TRBJ1-5; a possible D gene is TRBD1 (5 bases). The CDR3 loop spans 16 amino acids. Trimming left V 7 bases short and J 0 bases short, with 16 bases between. Germline V gene lookup returns CDR1 LNHDA and CDR2 SQIVND (reference sequence). The DNA of the CDR3 is TGTGCCAGTACCATGGGGCGACAGTATAGCAATCAGCCCCAGCATTTT. It yields the protein CASTMGRQYSNQPQHF.

V and J are TRBV4-1 and TRBJ2-7; the match to TRBD1 covers 8 bases. This CDR3 is 15 amino acids long. The V segment lost 0 bases and the J segment 6 bases; nucleotides outside the gene matches: 7. Germline CDR1 is MGHRA and CDR2 is YSYEKL. The CDR3 sequence is CASSQDLAGGGEQYF. The CDR3 nucleotides are TGCGCCAGCAGCCAAGATCTCGCAGGGGGCGGCGAGCAGTACTTC.

The chain employs TRBV3-1 (or the pseudogene TRBV3-2) and TRBJ2-3; 8 bases fit TRBD2. The germline gives CDR1 LGHDT, CDR2 YNNKEL (reference sequence). Trimming took 5 bases from V and 4 from J; bases not matched to a gene: 14. The CDR3 is 17 residues long. CDR3 residues: CASSSLAVAGSADTQYF. The CDR3 region has the DNA TGTGCCAGCAGCTCCCTCGCGGTAGCGGGATCGGCAGATACGCAGTATTTT.

The rearrangement joins TRBV2 to TRBJ2-1; 7 bases line up with TRBD2. Trimming took 6 bases from V and 5 from J; bases not matched to a gene: 7. The CDR3 extends over 14 amino acids. The germline V gene encodes CDR1 SNHLY and CDR2 FYNNEI. The CDR3 reads CASRPGLLDNEQFF. Written as DNA, the CDR3 is TGTGCCAGCAGACCGGGACTACTCGACAATGAGCAGTTCTTC.

This rearrangement joins TRBV6-6 to TRBJ2-1; 9 bases align to TRBD2. CDR3 length: 15 amino acids. The germline CDR1 and CDR2 sequences are MNHNY and SVGAGI (reference sequence). J was trimmed by 4 bases and V by 6 bases; bases with no gene match: 7. CDR3 sequence (DNA): TGTGCCAGCAGGTATAGCGGGAGTAATTACAATGAGCAGTTCTTC. Its translation is CASRYSGSNYNEQFF.